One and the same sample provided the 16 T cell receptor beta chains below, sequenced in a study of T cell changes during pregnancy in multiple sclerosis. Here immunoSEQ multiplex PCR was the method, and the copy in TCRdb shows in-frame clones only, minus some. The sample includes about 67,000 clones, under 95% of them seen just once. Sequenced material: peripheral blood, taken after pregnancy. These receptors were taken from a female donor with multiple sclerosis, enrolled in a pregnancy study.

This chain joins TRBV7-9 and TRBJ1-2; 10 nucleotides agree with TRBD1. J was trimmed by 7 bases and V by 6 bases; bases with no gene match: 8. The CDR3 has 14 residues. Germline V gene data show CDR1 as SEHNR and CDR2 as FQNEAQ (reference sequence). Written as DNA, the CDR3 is TGTGCCAGCAGACAAGGGACAGGGGAGACTGGCTACACCTTC. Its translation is CASRQGTGETGYTF.

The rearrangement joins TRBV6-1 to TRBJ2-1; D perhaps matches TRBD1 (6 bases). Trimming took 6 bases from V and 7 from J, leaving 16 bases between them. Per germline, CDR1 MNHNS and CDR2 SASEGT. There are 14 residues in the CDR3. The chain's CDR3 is CASRKDRRSNEQFF. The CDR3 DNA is TGTGCCAGCAGGAAAGACAGGCGAAGTAATGAGCAGTTCTTC.

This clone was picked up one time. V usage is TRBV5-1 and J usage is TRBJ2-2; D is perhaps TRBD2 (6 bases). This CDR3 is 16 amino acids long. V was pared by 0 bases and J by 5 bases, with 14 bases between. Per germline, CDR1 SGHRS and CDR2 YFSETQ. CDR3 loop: CASSLVPGEGTGELFF. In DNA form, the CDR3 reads TGCGCCAGCAGCTTGGTTCCGGGAGAGGGTACCGGGGAGCTGTTTTTT.

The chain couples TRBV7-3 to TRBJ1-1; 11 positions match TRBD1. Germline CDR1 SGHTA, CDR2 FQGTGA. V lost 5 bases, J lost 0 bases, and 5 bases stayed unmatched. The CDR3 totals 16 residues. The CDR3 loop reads CASSLGTGGMNTEAFF. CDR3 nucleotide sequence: TGTGCCAGCAGCCTCGGGACAGGGGGGATGAACACTGAAGCTTTCTTT.

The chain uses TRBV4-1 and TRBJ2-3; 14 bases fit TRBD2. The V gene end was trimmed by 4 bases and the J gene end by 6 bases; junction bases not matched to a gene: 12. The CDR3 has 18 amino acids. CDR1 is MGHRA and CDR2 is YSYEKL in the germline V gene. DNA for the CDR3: TGCGCCAGCAGCCTTCAAGCCGGGACTAGCGGGAGAGCGGATACGCAGTATTTT. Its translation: CASSLQAGTSGRADTQYF.

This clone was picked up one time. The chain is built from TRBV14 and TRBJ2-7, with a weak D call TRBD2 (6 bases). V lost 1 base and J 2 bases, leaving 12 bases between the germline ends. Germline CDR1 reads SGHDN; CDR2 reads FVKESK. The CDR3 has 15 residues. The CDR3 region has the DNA TGTGCCAGCAGCCAAGGCTCGGGACTTCCCTACGAGCAGTACTTC. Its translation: CASSQGSGLPYEQYF. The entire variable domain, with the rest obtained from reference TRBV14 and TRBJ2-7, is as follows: EAGVTQFPSHSVIEKGQTVTLRCDPISGHDNLYWYRRVMGKEIKFLLHFVKESKQDESGMPNNRFLAERTGGTYSTLKVQPAELEDSGVYFCASSQGSGLPYEQYFGPGTRLTVT.

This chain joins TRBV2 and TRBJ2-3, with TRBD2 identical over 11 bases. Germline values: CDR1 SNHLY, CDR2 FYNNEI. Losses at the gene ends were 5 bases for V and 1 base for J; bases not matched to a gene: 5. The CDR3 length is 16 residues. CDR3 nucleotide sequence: TGTGCCAGCAGTCCACCGGGACTAGCGGGCACAGATACGCAGTATTTT. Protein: CASSPPGLAGTDTQYF.

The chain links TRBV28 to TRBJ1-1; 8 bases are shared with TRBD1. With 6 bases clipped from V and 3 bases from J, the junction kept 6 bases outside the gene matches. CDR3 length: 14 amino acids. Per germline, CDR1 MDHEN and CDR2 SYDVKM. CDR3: CASSAGGWDTEAFF. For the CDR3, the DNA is TGTGCCAGCAGCGCAGGGGGCTGGGACACTGAAGCTTTCTTT.

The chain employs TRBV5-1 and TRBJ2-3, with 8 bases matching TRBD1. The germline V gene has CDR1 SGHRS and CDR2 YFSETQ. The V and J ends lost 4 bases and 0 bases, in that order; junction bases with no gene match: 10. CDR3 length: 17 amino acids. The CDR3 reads CASSPTTGGRSTDTQYF. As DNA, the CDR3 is TGCGCCAGCAGCCCGACTACAGGGGGAAGGAGCACAGATACGCAGTATTTT.

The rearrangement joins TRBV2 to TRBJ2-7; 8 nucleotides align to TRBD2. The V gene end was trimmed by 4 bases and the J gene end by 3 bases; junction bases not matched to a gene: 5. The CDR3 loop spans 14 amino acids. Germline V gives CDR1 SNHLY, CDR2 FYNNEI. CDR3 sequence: CASSVYGGGYEQYF. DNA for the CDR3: TGTGCCAGCAGTGTTTACGGGGGGGGCTACGAGCAGTACTTC.

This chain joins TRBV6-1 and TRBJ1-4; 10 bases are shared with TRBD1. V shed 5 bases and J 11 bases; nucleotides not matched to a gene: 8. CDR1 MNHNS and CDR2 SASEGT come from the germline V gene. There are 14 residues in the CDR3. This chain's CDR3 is CASSQRDRGYKLFF. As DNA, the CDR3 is TGTGCCAGCAGTCAGAGGGACAGGGGATACAAACTGTTTTTT.

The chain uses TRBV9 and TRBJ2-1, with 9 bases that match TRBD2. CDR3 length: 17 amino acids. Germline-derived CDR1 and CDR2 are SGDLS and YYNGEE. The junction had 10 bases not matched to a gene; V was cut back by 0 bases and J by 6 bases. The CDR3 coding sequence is TGTGCCAGCAGCGTAGGTCTTCGGGCTAGCGGGATCAATGAGCAGTTCTTC. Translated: CASSVGLRASGINEQFF.

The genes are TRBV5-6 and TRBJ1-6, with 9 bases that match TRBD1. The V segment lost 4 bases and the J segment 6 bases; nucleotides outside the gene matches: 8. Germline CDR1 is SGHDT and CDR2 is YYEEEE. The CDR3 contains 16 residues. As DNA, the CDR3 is TGTGCCAGCAGCCCTCTGGGGGGACAGGGTAATTCACCCCTCCACTTT. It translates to CASSPLGGQGNSPLHF.

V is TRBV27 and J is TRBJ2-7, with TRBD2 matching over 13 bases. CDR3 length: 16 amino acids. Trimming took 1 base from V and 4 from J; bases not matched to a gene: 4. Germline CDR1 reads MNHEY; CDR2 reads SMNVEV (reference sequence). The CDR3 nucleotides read TGTGCCAGCAGTTTATTTGGGACTAGCGGGGTGTACGAGCAGTACTTC. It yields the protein CASSLFGTSGVYEQYF.

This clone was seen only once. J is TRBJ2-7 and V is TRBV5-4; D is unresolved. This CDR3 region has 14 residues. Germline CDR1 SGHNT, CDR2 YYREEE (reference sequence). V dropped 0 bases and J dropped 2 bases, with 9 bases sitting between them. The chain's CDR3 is CASSLGQVPYEQYF. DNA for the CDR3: TGTGCCAGCAGCTTGGGGCAGGTTCCCTACGAGCAGTACTTC.

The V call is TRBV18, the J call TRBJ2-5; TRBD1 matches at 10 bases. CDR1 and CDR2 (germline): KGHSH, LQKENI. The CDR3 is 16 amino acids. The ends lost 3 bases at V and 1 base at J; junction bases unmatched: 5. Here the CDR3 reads CASSPPGQGSQETQYF. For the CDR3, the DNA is TGTGCCAGCTCACCGCCGGGACAGGGGTCCCAAGAGACCCAGTACTTC.